The 6 T cell receptor beta chains given below trace back to one sample, sequenced in a study of T-cell reconstitution after alpha-beta-depleted transplantation in children (dated by TCRdb to the mid-2010s). This specimen's treatment or condition label, per the study, means: allogeneic hematopoietic cell transplantation with graft depleted of TCRalphabeta T cells and CD19 B cells. Library prep was done by PCR. Sequenced using an Illumina HiSeq 2500. Molecular barcoding was employed in the preparation of TCR libraries, with unique molecular identifiers being used to normalize TCRbeta repertoire quantification. In TCRdb, the public reads were trimmed at Q25 with fastp and aligned with MiXCR, with productive beta chains retained. Entries are consolidated by CDR3 protein sequence, retaining the most common genes and DNA. This sample gives 300,000 or so distinct CDR3 sequences in total; around 25% of them show up just once. The ten largest clonotypes hold approximately 10% of the sample.

Here the sequenced sample was PBMCs, mostly from graft donor cells, taken 180 days after TCRalphabeta/CD19-depleted stem cell transplant. Every receptor here comes from a male patient aged 10-17 years who had a stem cell transplant for acute lymphoblastic leukemia, so the T cells may come from the graft donor.

The chain recombines TRBV14 with TRBJ1-3; 7 bases map to TRBD1. Trimming at V came to 2 bases and at J to 0 bases, leaving 4 bases not matched to a gene. The germline V gene has CDR1 SGHDN and CDR2 FVKESK. This CDR3 contains 16 residues. CDR3 loop: CASSQQGQFSGNTIYF. The CDR3 DNA reads TGTGCCAGCAGCCAACAGGGACAGTTCTCTGGAAACACCATATATTTT.

V usage is TRBV11-2 and J usage is TRBJ2-7, with D uncertain. This CDR3 comprises 16 residues. Trimming stripped 6 bases from V and 3 bases from J, with 21 bases between. Germline loops: CDR1 SGHAT, CDR2 FQNNGV. CDR3 loop: CASRSLPSGRFYEQYF. The CDR3 nucleotides read TGTGCCAGCAGAAGCCTCCCATCAGGAAGGTTCTACGAGCAGTACTTC.

The sample holds a few counts of this clonotype. The chain joins TRBV24-1 to TRBJ2-1; no reliable D call. CDR3 size: 15 residues. Germline values: CDR1 KGHDR, CDR2 SFDVKD. The ends were cut back, 1 base at V and 4 bases at J, with 10 bases in the middle. The CDR3: CATSDLGHTYNEQFF. The CDR3, as DNA: TGTGCCACCAGTGATTTAGGGCATACTTACAATGAGCAGTTCTTC.

V is TRBV12-3 or TRBV12-4 and J is TRBJ2-1; 16 bases are shared with TRBD2. With V trimmed by 8 bases and J by 0 bases, 10 bases remained unmatched. CDR3 size: 19 residues. The CDR3 region has the DNA TGTGCCAGCTCGGGACTAGCGGGAGGGAATAACCCCTCCTACAATGAGCAGTTCTTC. Amino acids: CASSGLAGGNNPSYNEQFF.

The DNA for the CDR3 is TGTGCCAGCAGTCTACAGGGCCACGAGCAGTACTTC. Protein: CASSLQGHEQYF. This chain links TRBV12-3 or TRBV12-4 with TRBJ2-7, with D maybe TRBD1 (6 bases). The CDR3 has 12 residues. With 5 bases removed from V and 5 bases from J, the gap between germline ends came to 10 bases.

This chain links TRBV7-6 with TRBJ2-3, with 13 bases matching TRBD2. This CDR3 is built from 16 residues. Germline assignment: CDR1 SGHVS and CDR2 FNYEAQ. V lost 5 bases, J lost 4 bases, and 6 bases stayed unmatched. For the CDR3, the DNA is TGTGCCAGCAGCCCGAGGACTAGCGGGAGCTCAGATACGCAGTATTTT. It codes for CASSPRTSGSSDTQYF.